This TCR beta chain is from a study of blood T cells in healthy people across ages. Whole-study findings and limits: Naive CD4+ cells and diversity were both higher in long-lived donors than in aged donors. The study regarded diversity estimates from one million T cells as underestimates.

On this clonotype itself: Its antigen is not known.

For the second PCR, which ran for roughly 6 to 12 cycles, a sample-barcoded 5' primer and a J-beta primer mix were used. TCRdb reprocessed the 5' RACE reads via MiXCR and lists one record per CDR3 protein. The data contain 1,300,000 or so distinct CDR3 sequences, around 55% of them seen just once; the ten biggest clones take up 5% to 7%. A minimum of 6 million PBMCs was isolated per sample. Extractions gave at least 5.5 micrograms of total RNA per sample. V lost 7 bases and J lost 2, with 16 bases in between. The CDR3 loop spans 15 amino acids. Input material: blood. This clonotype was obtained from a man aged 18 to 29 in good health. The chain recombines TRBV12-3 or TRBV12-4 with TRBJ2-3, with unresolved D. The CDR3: CASIRDPWITDTQYF. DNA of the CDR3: TGTGCCAGCATTCGTGATCCCTGGATCACAGATACGCAGTATTTT.